The clone carrying this T cell receptor (beta chain) was seen a few times. This entry is derived from a study of T cell responses to AZD1222 COVID-19 vaccine. Generated by immunoSEQ multiplex PCR, the TCRdb table keeps only in-frame clones and is missing some. The sample comprises some 150,000 clones, around nine tenths of which are singletons, and roughly 3.2% rests with the top ten. From germline, CDR1 is SQVTM and CDR2 ANQGSEA. This CDR3 is 13 amino acids long. The J segment lost 3 bases and the V segment lost 4 bases, leaving 5 bases of the junction unmatched. The clonotype was recovered from an adult who received the AZD1222 COVID-19 vaccine. The sample in question was peripheral blood, obtained 28 days after the second AZD1222 dose. The rearrangement uses TRBV29-1 and TRBJ2-7, with 8 bases identical to TRBD1. This CDR3 reads CSVGVTGGYEQYF. CDR3 in DNA: TGCAGCGTTGGAGTAACAGGGGGCTACGAGCAGTACTTC.